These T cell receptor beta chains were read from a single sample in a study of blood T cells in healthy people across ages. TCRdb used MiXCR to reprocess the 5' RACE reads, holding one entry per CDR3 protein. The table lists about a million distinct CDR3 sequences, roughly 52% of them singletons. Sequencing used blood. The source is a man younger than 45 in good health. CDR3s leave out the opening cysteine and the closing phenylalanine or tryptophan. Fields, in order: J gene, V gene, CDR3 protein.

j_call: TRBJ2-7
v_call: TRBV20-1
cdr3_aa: SARVGNSRLSYEQY

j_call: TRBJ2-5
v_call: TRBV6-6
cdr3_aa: ASSFSSGGAGHNEQY

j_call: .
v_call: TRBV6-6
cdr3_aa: ASSYFGQNYEQY

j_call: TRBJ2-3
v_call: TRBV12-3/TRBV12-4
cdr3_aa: ASSRSGGVTDTQY

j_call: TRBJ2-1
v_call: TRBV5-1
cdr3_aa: ASSLTGASSYNEQF

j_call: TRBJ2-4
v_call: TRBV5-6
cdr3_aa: ASRTSGSYIQY

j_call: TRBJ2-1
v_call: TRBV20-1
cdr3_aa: SAPRGEKTYNEQF

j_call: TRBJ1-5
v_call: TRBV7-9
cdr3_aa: ASSLDGASNQPQH

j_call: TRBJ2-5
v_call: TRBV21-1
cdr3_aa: ASSKDWAVEETQY

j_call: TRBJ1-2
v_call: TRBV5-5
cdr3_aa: ASSLRVGLGGHT

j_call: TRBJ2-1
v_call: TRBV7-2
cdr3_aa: ASSLVVESYNEQF

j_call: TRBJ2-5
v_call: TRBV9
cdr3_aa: ASSVDGGRETQY

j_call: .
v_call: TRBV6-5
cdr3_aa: ASRSLGGSHEQY

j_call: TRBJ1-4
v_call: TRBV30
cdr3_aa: AWRPLGANEKLF

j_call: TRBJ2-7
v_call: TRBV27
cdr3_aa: ASSTTILMKEQY

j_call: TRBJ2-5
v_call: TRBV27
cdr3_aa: ASRLPGGTAQGNQETQY

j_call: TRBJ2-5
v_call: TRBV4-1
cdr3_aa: ASSQGVLETQY

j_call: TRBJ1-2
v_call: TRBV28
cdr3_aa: AGRKPNGGVGYT

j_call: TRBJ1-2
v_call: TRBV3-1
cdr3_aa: ASSDWGAEDSYT

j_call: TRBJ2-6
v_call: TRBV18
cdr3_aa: ASSGDSGANVLT